Each of the 12 T cell receptor beta chains below was sequenced from the same sample in a study of somatic mutations in cytotoxic T cells in rheumatoid arthritis (dated by TCRdb to 2016 to 2017). Library construction relied on the immunoSEQ multiplex PCR assay. Imported from immuneACCESS, the table was reduced by TCRdb to in-frame sequences with V and J called. These copies leave out some clones; in studies compared against another copy, an unresolved V gene accounts for under half, and the cause of the remainder is not known. In all, the sample holds approximately 20,000 clones, and 85% of those were seen once. The top ten clones comprise around 7% of the sample. Sequenced material: CD8+ T cells sorted from blood. These receptors all come from a woman aged 40 to 50 with rheumatoid arthritis.

This clone has more than one count but fewer than ten. The chain carries TRBV6-1 and TRBJ1-1; possible D gene TRBD1, 5 bases. Trimming removed 5 bases at V and 1 base at J, with 11 bases between. This CDR3 contains 14 residues. Germline CDR1 MNHNS, CDR2 SASEGT. Here the CDR3 reads CASSTRRGNTEAFF. CDR3 DNA: TGTGCCAGCAGTACCCGTAGGGGGAACACTGAAGCTTTCTTT.

The chain couples TRBV5-4 to TRBJ1-5; the D is unclear. The CDR3 totals 14 residues. The germline V gene has CDR1 SGHNT and CDR2 YYREEE (reference sequence). Trimming took 0 bases from V and 3 from J, leaving 7 bases between them. CDR3: CASSLDSSNQPQHF. For the CDR3, the DNA is TGTGCCAGCAGCTTGGACAGCTCCAATCAGCCCCAGCATTTT.

This chain joins TRBV11-2 and TRBJ2-7; 12 bases fit TRBD2. The CDR3 has 16 amino acids. Germline V lookup: CDR1 SGHAT, CDR2 FQNNGV. Losses at the gene ends were 1 base for V and 6 bases for J; bases not matched to a gene: 7. The CDR3 DNA is TGTGCCAGCAGCTTAGCCACTAGCGGGAGGTCTTCCGAGCAGTACTTC. Protein product: CASSLATSGRSSEQYF.

This clone was seen only once. V gene TRBV28 combines with J gene TRBJ2-1; 10 nucleotides match TRBD2. Germline V gene data show CDR1 as MDHEN and CDR2 as SYDVKM. The J segment lost 5 bases and the V segment lost 5 bases, leaving 6 bases of the junction unmatched. The CDR3 is 15 residues long. In nucleotides, the CDR3 is TGTGCCAGCAGTCCCATAGCGGGGGGCGACAATGAGCAGTTCTTC. Translating gives CASSPIAGGDNEQFF.

The chain uses TRBV11-2 and TRBJ2-5; 7 bases map to TRBD2. V lost 5 bases and J lost 5; bases outside the gene matches: 14. CDR1 SGHAT and CDR2 FQNNGV come from the germline V gene. The CDR3 is 16 residues long. CDR3 nucleotide sequence: TGTGCCAGCAGCCCCAGCCCAGCGGGGATCGAGGAGACCCAGTACTTC. Its translation: CASSPSPAGIEETQYF.

The rearrangement joins TRBV6-5 to TRBJ1-5, with no clear D. V lost 4 bases to trimming and J lost 5 bases, with 9 bases between them. Germline CDR1 and CDR2: MNHEY and SVGAGI. The CDR3 extends over 13 amino acids. DNA of the CDR3: TGTGCCAGCAGTTCTAACCTATATCAGCCCCAGCATTTT. Protein: CASSSNLYQPQHF.

V gene TRBV2 combines with J gene TRBJ2-2, with TRBD2 matching 9 bases. The CDR3 is made up of 15 amino acids. Germline-derived CDR1 and CDR2 are SNHLY and FYNNEI. Trimming removed 7 bases from V and 7 bases from J; junction bases left unmatched: 10. CDR3 DNA sequence: TGTGCCAGCAAGGAAATAGCGGGAGATGTCGGGGAGCTGTTTTTT. Its protein product is CASKEIAGDVGELFF. The full variable domain, in which reference TRBV2 and TRBJ2-2 provide the parts outside the CDR3, is EPEVTQTPSHQVTQMGQEVILRCVPISNHLYFYWYRQILGQKVEFLVSFYNNEISEKSEIFDDQFSVERPDGSNFTLKIRSTKLEDSAMYFCASKEIAGDVGELFFGEGSRLTVL.

This clone showed up just a few times. The chain joins TRBV10-2 to TRBJ1-2; D gene ambiguous. The CDR3 is 12 amino acids. V shed 8 bases and J shed 2 bases, with 9 bases lying between them. Germline V gives CDR1 WSHSY, CDR2 SAAADI. The CDR3 DNA sequence: TGCGCCAGCCTCGGGGAGAACTATGGCTACACCTTC. As protein: CASLGENYGYTF.

The chain recombines TRBV5-6 with TRBJ1-1; 7 bases agree with TRBD1. This CDR3 is built from 12 residues. J gave up 8 bases and V 2 bases, and 3 bases lay outside the gene matches. The germline V gene encodes CDR1 SGHDT and CDR2 YYEEEE. CDR3 DNA sequence: TGTGCCAGCAGCTTTGCGGACAGGGAAGCTTTCTTT. Translated: CASSFADREAFF. The full variable domain, with the rest looked up from reference TRBV5-6 and TRBJ1-1, is DAGVTQSPTHLIKTRGQQVTLRCSPKSGHDTVSWYQQALGQGPQFIFQYYEEEERQRGNFPDRFSGHQFPNYSSELNVNALLLGDSALYLCASSFADREAFFGQGTRLTVV.

This chain joins TRBV10-3 and TRBJ2-2, with 8 positions matching TRBD2. The CDR3 runs to 14 residues. The junction had 10 bases not matched to a gene; V was cut back by 8 bases and J by 8 bases. The germline V gene has CDR1 ENHRY and CDR2 SYGVKD. The CDR3: CAIGEAGGSGELFF. The CDR3 region has the DNA TGTGCCATCGGGGAGGCGGGGGGATCTGGGGAGCTGTTTTTT.

The V gene is TRBV7-3, the J gene TRBJ2-1; 8 nucleotides agree with TRBD1. This CDR3 is built from 15 residues. The germline V gene has CDR1 SGHTA and CDR2 FQGTGA. The junction had 6 bases not matched to a gene; V was cut back by 2 bases and J by 6 bases. CDR3 coding DNA: TGTGCCAGCAGCTTAGGACAGGGCATTGGCAATGAGCAGTTCTTC. It yields the protein CASSLGQGIGNEQFF. Together with reference TRBV7-3 and TRBJ2-1, the CDR3 gives the full variable domain: GAGVSQTPSNKVTEKGKYVELRCDPISGHTALYWYRQSLGQGPEFLIYFQGTGAADDSGLPNDRFFAVRPEGSVSTLKIQRTERGDSAVYLCASSLGQGIGNEQFFGPGTRLTVL.

This clone was seen just once. V and J are TRBV19 and TRBJ2-3; D is ambiguous. The CDR3 totals 17 residues. V shed 10 bases and J shed 0 bases, with 23 bases lying between them. Germline V gene lookup returns CDR1 LNHDA and CDR2 SQIVND (reference sequence). This chain's CDR3 is CAIPTARSALSTDTQYF. The CDR3 DNA is TGTGCCATCCCGACTGCCCGGTCTGCCCTTAGCACAGATACGCAGTATTTT.